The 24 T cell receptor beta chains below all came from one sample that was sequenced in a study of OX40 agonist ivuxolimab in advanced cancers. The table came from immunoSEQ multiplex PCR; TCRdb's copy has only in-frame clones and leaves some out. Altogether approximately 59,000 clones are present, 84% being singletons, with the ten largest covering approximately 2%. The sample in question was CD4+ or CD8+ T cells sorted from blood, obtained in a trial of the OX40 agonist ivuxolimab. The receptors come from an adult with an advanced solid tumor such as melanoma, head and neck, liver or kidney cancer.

In nucleotides, the CDR3 is TGTGCCAGCAGCAGGGACAACCAAGAGACCCAGTACTTC. It encodes CASSRDNQETQYF. The chain couples TRBV2 to TRBJ2-5, with D perhaps TRBD1 (6 bases). The CDR3 is 13 amino acids. Germline assignment: CDR1 SNHLY and CDR2 FYNNEI. The V end was cut by 6 bases, the J end by 0 bases, with 8 bases between.

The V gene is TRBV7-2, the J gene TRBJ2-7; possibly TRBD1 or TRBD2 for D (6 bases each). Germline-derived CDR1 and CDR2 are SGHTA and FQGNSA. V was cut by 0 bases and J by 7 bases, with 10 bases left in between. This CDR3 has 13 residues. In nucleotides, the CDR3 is TGTGCCAGCAGCTTAGCGCGGAGGGGGGAGCAGTACTTC. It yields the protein CASSLARRGEQYF.

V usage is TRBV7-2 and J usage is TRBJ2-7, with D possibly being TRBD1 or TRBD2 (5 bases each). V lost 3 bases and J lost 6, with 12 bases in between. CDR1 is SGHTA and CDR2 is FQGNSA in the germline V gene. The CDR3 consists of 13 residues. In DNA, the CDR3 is TGTGCCAGCAGCTTCTCGGGACGTCTCGAGCAGTACTTC. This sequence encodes CASSFSGRLEQYF.

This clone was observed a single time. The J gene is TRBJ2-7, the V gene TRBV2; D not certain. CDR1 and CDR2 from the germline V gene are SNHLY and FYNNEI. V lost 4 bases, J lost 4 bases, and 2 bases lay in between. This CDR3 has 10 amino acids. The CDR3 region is CASSVYEQYF. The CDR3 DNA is TGTGCCAGCAGTGTTTACGAGCAGTACTTC.

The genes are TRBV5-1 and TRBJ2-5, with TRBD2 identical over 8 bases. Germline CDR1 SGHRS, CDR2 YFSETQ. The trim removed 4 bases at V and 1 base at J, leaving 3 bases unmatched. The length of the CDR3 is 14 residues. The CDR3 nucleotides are TGCGCCAGCAGCCCGGGGGGGGCCCAAGAGACCCAGTACTTC. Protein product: CASSPGGAQETQYF.

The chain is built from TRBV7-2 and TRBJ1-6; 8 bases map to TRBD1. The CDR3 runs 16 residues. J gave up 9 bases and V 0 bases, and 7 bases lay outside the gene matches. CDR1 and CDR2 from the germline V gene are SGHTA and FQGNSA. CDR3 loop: CASSLALGGQVSPLHF. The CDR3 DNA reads TGTGCCAGCAGCTTAGCACTAGGGGGACAGGTTTCACCCCTCCACTTT.

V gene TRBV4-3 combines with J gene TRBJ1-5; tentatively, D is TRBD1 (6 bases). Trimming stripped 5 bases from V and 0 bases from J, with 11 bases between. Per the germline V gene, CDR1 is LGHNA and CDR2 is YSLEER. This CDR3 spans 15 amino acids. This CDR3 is CASSRTVYSNQPQHF. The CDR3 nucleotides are TGCGCCAGCAGCAGGACAGTCTATAGCAATCAGCCCCAGCATTTT.

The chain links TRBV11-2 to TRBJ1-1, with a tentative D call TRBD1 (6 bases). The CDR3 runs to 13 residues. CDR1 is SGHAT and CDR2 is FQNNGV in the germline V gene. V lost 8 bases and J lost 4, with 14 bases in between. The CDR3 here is CASGTQGTTEAFF. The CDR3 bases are TGTGCCAGCGGAACACAGGGTACCACTGAAGCTTTCTTT. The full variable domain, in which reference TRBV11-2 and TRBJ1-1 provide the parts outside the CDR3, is EAGVAQSPRYKIIEKRQSVAFWCNPISGHATLYWYQQILGQGPKLLIQFQNNGVVDDSQLPKDRFSAERLKGVDSTLKIQPAKLEDSAVYLCASGTQGTTEAFFGQGTRLTVV.

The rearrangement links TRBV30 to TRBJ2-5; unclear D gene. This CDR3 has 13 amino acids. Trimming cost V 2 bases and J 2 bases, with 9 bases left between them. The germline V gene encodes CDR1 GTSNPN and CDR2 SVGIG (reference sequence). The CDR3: CAWSRYKQETQYF. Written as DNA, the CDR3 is TGTGCCTGGAGTCGTTACAAGCAAGAGACCCAGTACTTC.

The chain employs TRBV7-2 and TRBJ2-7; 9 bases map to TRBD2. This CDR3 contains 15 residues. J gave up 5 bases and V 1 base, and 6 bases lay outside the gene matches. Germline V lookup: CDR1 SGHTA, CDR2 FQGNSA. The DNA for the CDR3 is TGTGCCAGCAGCTTAGTCGCGGGAGGGTGGAACGAGCAGTACTTC. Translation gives CASSLVAGGWNEQYF.

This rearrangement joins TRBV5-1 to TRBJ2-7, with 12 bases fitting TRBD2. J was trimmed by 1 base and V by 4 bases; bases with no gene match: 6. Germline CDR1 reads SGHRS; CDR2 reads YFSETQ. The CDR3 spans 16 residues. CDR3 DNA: TGCGCCAGCAGCCCCGGGACTAGCGGGCGATCCTACGAGCAGTACTTC. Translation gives CASSPGTSGRSYEQYF.

CDR3 DNA sequence: TGTGCCAGCAGCTTGGACGGGACAAGAAATCAGCCCCAGCATTTT. Translation: CASSLDGTRNQPQHF. The chain carries TRBV5-4 and TRBJ1-5, with D tentatively TRBD1 (6 bases). The CDR3 runs to 15 residues. Trimming left V 0 bases short and J 4 bases short, with 11 bases between. CDR1 and CDR2 from the germline V gene are SGHNT and YYREEE (reference sequence).

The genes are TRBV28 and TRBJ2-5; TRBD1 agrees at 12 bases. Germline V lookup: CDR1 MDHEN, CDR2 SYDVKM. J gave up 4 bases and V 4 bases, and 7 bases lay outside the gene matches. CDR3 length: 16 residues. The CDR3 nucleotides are TGTGCCAGCAGTTCCCCGGGGGACAGGGGGCGAGAGACCCAGTACTTC. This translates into CASSSPGDRGRETQYF.

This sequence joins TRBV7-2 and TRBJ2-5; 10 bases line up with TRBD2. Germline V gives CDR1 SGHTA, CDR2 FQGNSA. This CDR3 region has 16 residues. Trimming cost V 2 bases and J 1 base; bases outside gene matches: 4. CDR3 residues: CASSLRTSGFQETQYF. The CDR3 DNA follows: TGTGCCAGCAGCTTACGGACTAGCGGATTCCAAGAGACCCAGTACTTC.

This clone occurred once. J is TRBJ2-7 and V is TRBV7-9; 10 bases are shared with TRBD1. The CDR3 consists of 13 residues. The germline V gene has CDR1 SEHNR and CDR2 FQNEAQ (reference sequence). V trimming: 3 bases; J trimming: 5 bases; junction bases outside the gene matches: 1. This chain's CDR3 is CASSLGQGNEQYF. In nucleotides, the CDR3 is TGTGCCAGCAGCTTGGGACAGGGGAACGAGCAGTACTTC.

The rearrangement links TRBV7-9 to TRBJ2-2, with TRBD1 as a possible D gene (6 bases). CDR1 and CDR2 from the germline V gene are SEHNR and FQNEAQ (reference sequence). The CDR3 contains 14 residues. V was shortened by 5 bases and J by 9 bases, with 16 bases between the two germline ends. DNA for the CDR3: TGTGCCAGCAGCACCTGGGACAAGGCCAGGGAGCTGTTTTTT. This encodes CASSTWDKARELFF. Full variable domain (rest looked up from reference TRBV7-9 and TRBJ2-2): DTGVSQNPRHKITKRGQNVTFRCDPISEHNRLYWYRQTLGQGPEFLTYFQNEAQLEKSRLLSDRFSAERPKGSFSTLEIQRTEQGDSAMYLCASSTWDKARELFFGEGSRLTVL.

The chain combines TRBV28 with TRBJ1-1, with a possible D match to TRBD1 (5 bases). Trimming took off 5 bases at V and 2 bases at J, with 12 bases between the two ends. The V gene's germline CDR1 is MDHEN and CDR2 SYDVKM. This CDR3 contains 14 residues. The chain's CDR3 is CASSLRGLNTEAFF. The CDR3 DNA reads TGTGCCAGCAGTCTGAGGGGTCTTAACACTGAAGCTTTCTTT. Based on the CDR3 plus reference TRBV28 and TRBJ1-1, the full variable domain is DVKVTQSSRYLVKRTGEKVFLECVQDMDHENMFWYRQDPGLGLRLIYFSYDVKMKEKGDIPEGYSVSREKKERFSLILESASTNQTSMYLCASSLRGLNTEAFFGQGTRLTVV.

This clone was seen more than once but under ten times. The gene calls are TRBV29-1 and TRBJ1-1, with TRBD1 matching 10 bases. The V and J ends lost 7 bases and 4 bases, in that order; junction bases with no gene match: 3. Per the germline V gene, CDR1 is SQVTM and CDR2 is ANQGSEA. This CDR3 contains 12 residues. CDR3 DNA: TGCAGCGGCAGGACAGGGGGCACTGAAGCTTTCTTT. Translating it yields CSGRTGGTEAFF.

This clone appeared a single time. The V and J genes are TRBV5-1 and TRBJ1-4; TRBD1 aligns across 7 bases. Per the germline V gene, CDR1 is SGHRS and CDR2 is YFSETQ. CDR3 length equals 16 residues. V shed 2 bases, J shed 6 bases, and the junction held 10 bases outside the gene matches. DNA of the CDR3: TGCGCCAGCAGCTTTACTACAGGGGTCGGAGATGAAAAACTGTTTTTT. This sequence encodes CASSFTTGVGDEKLFF.

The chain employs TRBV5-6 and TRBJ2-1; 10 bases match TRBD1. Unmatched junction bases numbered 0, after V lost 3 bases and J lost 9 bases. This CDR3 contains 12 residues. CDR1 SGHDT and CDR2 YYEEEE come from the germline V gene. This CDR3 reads CASSWTGGEQFF. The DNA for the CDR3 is TGTGCCAGCAGCTGGACAGGGGGTGAGCAGTTCTTC. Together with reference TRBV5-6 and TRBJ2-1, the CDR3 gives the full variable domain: DAGVTQSPTHLIKTRGQQVTLRCSPKSGHDTVSWYQQALGQGPQFIFQYYEEEERQRGNFPDRFSGHQFPNYSSELNVNALLLGDSALYLCASSWTGGEQFFGPGTRLTVL.

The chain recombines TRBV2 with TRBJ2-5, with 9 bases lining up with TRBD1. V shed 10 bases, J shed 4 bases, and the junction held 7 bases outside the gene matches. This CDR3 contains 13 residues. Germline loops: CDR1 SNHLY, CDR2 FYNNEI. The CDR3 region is CATRSGQGETQYF. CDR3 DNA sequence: TGTGCCACCCGGTCGGGACAGGGAGAGACCCAGTACTTC.

The CDR3 DNA reads TGTGCCAGCAGTTTTCTCCCCCCGGGCTCTGGAAACACCATATATTTT. Its translation is CASSFLPPGSGNTIYF. The chain links TRBV28 to TRBJ1-3; D not resolved. Germline values: CDR1 MDHEN, CDR2 SYDVKM. The CDR3 is 16 amino acids. V lost 3 bases and J 0 bases, leaving 12 bases between the germline ends.

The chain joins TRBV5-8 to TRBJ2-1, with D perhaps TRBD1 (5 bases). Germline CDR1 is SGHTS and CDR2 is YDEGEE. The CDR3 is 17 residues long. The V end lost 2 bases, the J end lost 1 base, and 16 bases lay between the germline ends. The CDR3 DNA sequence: TGTGCCAGCAGCTTCCATACCTCAGGGCAGTCCTACAATGAGCAGTTCTTC. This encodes CASSFHTSGQSYNEQFF.

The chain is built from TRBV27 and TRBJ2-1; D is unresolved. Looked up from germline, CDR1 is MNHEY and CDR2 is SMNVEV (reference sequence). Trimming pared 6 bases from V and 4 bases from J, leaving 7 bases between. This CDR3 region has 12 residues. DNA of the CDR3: TGTGCCAGCAGCATTGGATACAATGAGCAGTTCTTC. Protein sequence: CASSIGYNEQFF.